This T cell receptor (beta chain) was sequenced in a study of beta chain features in type 1 diabetes (dated by TCRdb to 2016 to 2018). With regard to the full study: No differences in mean age, gender distribution, total cell number or subset yield were found between patients and healthy donors. A total of 90 million to 140 million sorted cells were examined across all samples, and RNA yield correlated strongly with the number of cells per subset. The study compared TCRB repertoires of sorted circulating CD4+ T cell subsets between recently diagnosed type 1 diabetes patients and matched healthy donors. Naive and central memory subsets were obtained from all 30 or so donors, but regulatory and stem cell-like memory subsets were isolated from only 8 patients and roughly 8 healthy donors. Results the study describes overall, beyond this receptor: Because cDNA was sequenced instead of genomic DNA, activated cells with high expression could be over-represented, although the groups did not differ in activation or CD3 levels. At VDJ recombination sites, type 1 diabetes patients had fewer insertions and more deleted nucleotides, which implies abnormalities in thymic rearrangement. In all four CD4+ subsets, TCRB CDR3 length was moderately but significantly shorter in type 1 diabetes patients. Shorter templates might have been favored by PCR, but patient and control samples were amplified and corrected together, so both groups would have been affected equally by any skew. Naive, central memory and regulatory TCRB repertoires appeared to be more similar among patients than among healthy donors. Because the HLA sub-analyses included only small numbers of individuals, any influence of HLA type on TCRB rearrangement was left unresolved.

A single peripheral blood draw of about 120 mL on average was collected from each donor into heparinised tubes. Using a panel that included CD45RO, CCR7, CD25, CD127, CD95 and CD27, naive, central memory, regulatory and stem cell-like memory CD4+ T cells were sorted on a BD FACSAria II. Every sorted population had a purity above 95%. PBMCs were separated immediately by Lymphoprep density gradient centrifugation and were stained directly, without being cultured. To minimize batch effects, samples were stained and sorted in pairs, one healthy donor with one patient per experiment. After removal of 6 bases from V and 0 bases from J, the junction retains 7 bases not matched to a gene. Spanning cysteine to phenylalanine, the CDR3 consists of 15 amino acids. Solely the CDR3 DNA is kept, with 45 bases framed from the first base. Via the germline V gene, CDR1 is MNHNS and CDR2 SASEGT. The High Capacity cDNA Reverse Transcription Kit was used to reverse transcribe all of the isolated RNA, meaning that expressed TCRB transcripts were what got sequenced. Deep immunoSEQ sequencing was performed on naive, central memory and regulatory T cell samples, with an average of roughly 3.3 million total reads per sample. Sorted cells were lysed in RLT buffer and RNA was extracted with DNase-treated RNeasy Micro or Mini kits, depending on cell number. To prevent cross-contamination, each cell subset was processed individually, whereas patient and healthy donor samples were processed jointly. Using the immunoSEQ multiplex PCR, TCRB sequences were amplified from cDNA into 87-bp fragments spanning the CDR3 region. Sequencing of the amplicons was done on the Illumina HiSeq platform. In the paper's pipeline: Synthetic template baselines were used to correct PCR bias computationally, reads within Hamming distance 2 were collapsed, and singletons that could not be merged were discarded. Reads were aligned against IMGT to assign V, D and J genes, CDR3 length and insertions or deletions at six rearrangement sites. Within each subset, clonotype counts were normalized to sorted cell number, after which true diversity and Gini coefficients were computed with the tcR R package. The overlap coefficient, calculated on TCRB nucleotide sequences, was used to quantify repertoire sharing. Out-of-frame TCRB sequences from naive cells were analyzed as a proxy for the pre-selection repertoire. This is the immuneACCESS table as TCRdb keeps it, with only in-frame sequences that have V and J called. A part of the clones is gone; compared with another copy, unresolved V genes explain less than half, and the rest is unexplained. V, J and clone size are those of that table, while D and trimming were read from the DNA. The sample table records hundreds of thousands of clones; 15% to 18% of these occur just once. The ten largest clones take up 0.09% to 0.095% of the sample.

As to this clone: This clone's antigen is unknown. Per-base quality was not reported, and no clone a single base away is much larger than it.

The V gene is TRBV6-1 and the J gene is TRBJ1-1; TRBD1 fits 7 bases in the junction. The specimen sequenced was naive CD4+ T cells from blood. This sample's cell subset or site label indicates: true naive CD4+ T cells. The sequence was obtained from a man aged 18 to 29 in good health. The CDR3 loop reads CASRTGTPMNTEAFF. The DNA sequence follows: TGTGCCAGCAGGACAGGGACACCGATGAACACTGAAGCTTTCTTT.